The rows below give T cell receptor beta chains drawn from one sample of a study of cytomegalovirus exposure and HLA in healthy donors. Sequenced by immunoSEQ multiplex PCR; TCRdb stores in-frame clones only, minus some. The table records roughly 230,000 clones, around 78% of them present only once. Sequencing was done on a sample of PBMCs. All receptors come from a boy under 18 in good health and CMV-seronegative. Both conserved end residues are part of each CDR3. The D gene is left open where the match is weak. Where a row states a size, it is once, few, many or the class of an expanded clone; other rows omit it.

j_gene	d_gene	abundance	v_gene	CDR3nt	CDR3aa
TRBJ2-2	.	few	TRBV29-1	TGCAGCGTTGTAGCGTGGTGGAACACCGGGGAGCTGTTTTTT	CSVVAWWNTGELFF
TRBJ2-1	.	.	TRBV11-2	TGTGCCAGCAGCTTAGTGGGTAGCGACAATGAGCAGTTCTTC	CASSLVGSDNEQFF
TRBJ1-1	TRBD1	few	TRBV4-2	TGTGCCAGCAGCCAGGCCGACAGGGGGCTAAGGAACACTGAAGCTTTCTTT	CASSQADRGLRNTEAFF
TRBJ1-5	.	.	TRBV4-3	TGCGCCAGCAGCCAAGTGGTCAGGGGTGGTAGCAATCAGCCCCAGCATTTT	CASSQVVRGGSNQPQHF
TRBJ2-1	.	.	TRBV11-3	TGTGCCAGCAGCCCATGGAGGAATGAGCAGTTCTTC	CASSPWRNEQFF
TRBJ2-7	TRBD1	.	TRBV6-1	TGTGCCAGCAGTGAAGTGGACAGGCTCTACGAGCAGTACTTC	CASSEVDRLYEQYF
TRBJ1-2	.	.	TRBV5-1	TGCGCCAGCAGCGCGTACAGGGACGGCTACACCTTC	CASSAYRDGYTF
TRBJ2-1	TRBD1	.	TRBV10-2	TGCGCCAGCAGTGAGATCGGACAGGGGGTTGTGAATGAGCAGTTCTTC	CASSEIGQGVVNEQFF
TRBJ2-2	TRBD1	.	TRBV6-5	TGTGCCAGCAGTTCGGGACAGGACACCGGGGAGCTGTTTTTT	CASSSGQDTGELFF
TRBJ2-3	.	.	TRBV5-5	TGTGCCAGCAGCTTGGGGCTAGGGGGAAGTGCAGATACGCAGTATTTT	CASSLGLGGSADTQYF
TRBJ1-1	.	.	TRBV28	TGTGCCAGCAGTTCATACAGGGAATCGGCCACTGAAGCTTTCTTT	CASSSYRESATEAFF
TRBJ1-1	.	.	TRBV10-3	TGTGCCATCAGCTTACAGTTCCGAACCGCATACACTGAAGCTTTCTTT	CAISLQFRTAYTEAFF
TRBJ2-5	.	.	TRBV7-9	TGTGCCAGCAGCTTCGGGAGGGGGCTCCAAGAGACCCAGTACTTC	CASSFGRGLQETQYF
TRBJ2-7	.	.	TRBV6-5	TGTGCCAGCAGTTACTCGAAAGTCGGCGAGCAGTACTTC	CASSYSKVGEQYF
TRBJ2-2	TRBD2	.	TRBV7-6	TGTGCCAGCAGCTCCCCAATTGGAAAGCGGGAGGGCAGGGACACCGGGGAGCTGTTTTTT	CASSSPIGKREGRDTGELFF
TRBJ2-5	.	few	TRBV5-1	TGCGCCAGCACAAAGGGAGAACTAGCACTGAGAGAGACCCAGTACTTC	CASTKGELALRETQYF
TRBJ2-7	.	few	TRBV18	TGTGCCAGCTCACCACCAGTCAGGGACGAGCAGTACTTC	CASSPPVRDEQYF
TRBJ1-1	TRBD1	few	TRBV30	TGTGCCTGGAGTATCCTAGGGGGCGCTGAAGCTTTCTTT	CAWSILGGAEAFF